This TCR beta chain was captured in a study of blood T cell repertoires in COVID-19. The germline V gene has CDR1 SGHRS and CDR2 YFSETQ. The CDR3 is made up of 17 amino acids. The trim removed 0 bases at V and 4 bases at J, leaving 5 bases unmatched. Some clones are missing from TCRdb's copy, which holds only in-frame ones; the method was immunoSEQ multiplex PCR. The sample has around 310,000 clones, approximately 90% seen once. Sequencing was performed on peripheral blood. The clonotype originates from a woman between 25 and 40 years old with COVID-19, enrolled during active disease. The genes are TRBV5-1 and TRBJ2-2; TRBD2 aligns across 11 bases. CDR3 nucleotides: TGCGCCAGCAGCTTGGGACTAGCGGGGTCGGTCACCGGGGAGCTGTTTTTT. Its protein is CASSLGLAGSVTGELFF.